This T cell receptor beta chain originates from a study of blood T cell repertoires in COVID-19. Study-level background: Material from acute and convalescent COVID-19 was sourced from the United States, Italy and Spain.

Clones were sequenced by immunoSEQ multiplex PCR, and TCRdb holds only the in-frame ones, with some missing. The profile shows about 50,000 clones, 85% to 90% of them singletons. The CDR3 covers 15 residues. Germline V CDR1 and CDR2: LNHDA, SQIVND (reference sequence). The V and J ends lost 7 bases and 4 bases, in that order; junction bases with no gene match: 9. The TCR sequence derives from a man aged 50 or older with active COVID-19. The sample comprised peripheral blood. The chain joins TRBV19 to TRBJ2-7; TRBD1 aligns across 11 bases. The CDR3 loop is CASNPGTGGPYEQYF. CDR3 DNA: TGTGCCAGTAATCCCGGGACAGGGGGTCCTTACGAGCAGTACTTC. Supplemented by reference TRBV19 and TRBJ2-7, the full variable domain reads DGGITQSPKYLFRKEGQNVTLSCEQNLNHDAMYWYRQDPGQGLRLIYYSQIVNDFQKGDIAEGYSVSREKKESFPLTVTSAQKNPTAFYLCASNPGTGGPYEQYFGPGTRLTVT.